These 2 T cell receptor beta chains were all obtained from the same sample, sequenced in a study of CD8+CD57+ T cells in acquired aplastic anemia (dated by TCRdb to the late 2010s). Sequencing used an Illumina HiSeq 2000. TCR beta VDJ combination and CDR3 sequence profiling used genomic DNA as the template. TCRdb trimmed public reads at Q25 via fastp, called clones via MiXCR and kept in-frame beta chains. One record per CDR3 amino acid sequence lists the most common genes and DNA. Within this sample are around 150,000 distinct CDR3 sequences, with 71% of them counted one time only. Of the sample, approximately 48% is held by the ten largest clones. Expansion of CD8+CD57+ cells had been shown by flow cytometry in the patients chosen for sequencing. The sequenced material came from sorted CD4+, CD8+, or CD8+CD57+ T cells (not recorded which) from PBMCs. These receptors all come from a human donor with aplastic anemia.

The rearrangement joins TRBV12-3 or TRBV12-4 to TRBJ2-1; D not certain. Trimming took off 6 bases at V and 10 bases at J, with 16 bases between the two ends. This CDR3 comprises 13 residues. The chain's CDR3 is CASSPTPLMEQFF. CDR3 sequence (DNA): TGTGCCAGCAGCCCGACACCATTAATGGAGCAGTTCTTC.

This clonotype was detected ten times or more. The chain is built from TRBV24-1 and TRBJ1-2; D is uncertain. The CDR3 has 14 residues. Germline V gene sequence: CDR1 KGHDR, CDR2 SFDVKD. V lost 1 base and J lost 6, with 11 bases in between. The CDR3 sequence is CATSDFSGIHGYTF. Written as DNA, the CDR3 is TGTGCCACCAGTGATTTCTCGGGGATCCATGGCTACACCTTC.